This T cell receptor beta chain was documented in a study of T cells expressing NK-cell markers. Turning to this clonotype: Its antigen is still unknown.

Study-level findings and limits: Unclear, still, was the HCMV specificity of the expanded NKG2C+ T cell clones. For six donors, the dominant NKG2C+ clonotypes made up roughly 1.0-8% of their CD8+ T cells.

5'RACE template switching with UMIs generated TCR beta cDNA. TCRdb re-called the 5' RACE reads, yielding one record per CDR3 amino acid sequence without DNA. This sample contains 440,000 or so distinct CDR3 sequences. This CDR3 spans 14 amino acids. Germline assignment: CDR1 LGHNA and CDR2 YNFKEQ. Sequencing was carried out using blood T cells: a sorted CD56 or NKG2C T cell subset, CD4+ or CD8+ T cells, or bulk PBMC T cells (not recorded which). The clonotype comes from a woman between 18 and 70 years old in good health. The rearrangement joins TRBV4-2 to TRBJ2-5; TCRdb returns TRBD1, unconfirmable since there is no DNA. The CDR3 loop reads CASSLGTGAWAQYF.